These T cell receptor beta chains were read from a single sample in a study of blood T cell repertoires in COVID-19. Some clones are missing from TCRdb's copy, which holds only in-frame ones; the method was immunoSEQ multiplex PCR. The table includes more than 150,000 clones, nearly 90% detected once. Source material: peripheral blood. These receptor sequences come from a man aged 45-65 years with acute or convalescent COVID-19. Each CDR3 is given with its conserved first and last residue. Each record gives: D gene, clone size, V gene, J gene, CDR3 DNA, CDR3 protein. D genes are given only for firm matches. Part of the rows lack a size; the others show once, few, many or a class for expanded clones.

D: -
size: -
V: TRBV19
J: TRBJ1-1
DNA: TGTGCCAGTAAACCAGGGAACACTGAAGCTTTCTTT
CDR3: CASKPGNTEAFF

D: TRBD2
size: few
V: TRBV4-3
J: TRBJ2-3
DNA: TGCGCCAGCAGCCAAGAGGGACCAAGCGGGGGGCGCACAGATACGCAGTATTTT
CDR3: CASSQEGPSGGRTDTQYF

D: TRBD2
size: -
V: TRBV4-2
J: TRBJ2-1
DNA: TGTGCCAGCAGCGAAAAGGGACTAGCGGGAGGGCCGCCGTACAATGAGCAGTTCTTC
CDR3: CASSEKGLAGGPPYNEQFF

D: TRBD2
size: -
V: TRBV18
J: TRBJ2-7
DNA: TGTGCCAGCTCACCTCCGGGACTAGCGGATTACGAGCAGTACTTC
CDR3: CASSPPGLADYEQYF

D: -
size: -
V: TRBV4-2
J: TRBJ1-4
DNA: TGTGCCAGCAGCCAACTCAAACAAGGGGTTAAGGAGAAACTGTTTTTT
CDR3: CASSQLKQGVKEKLFF

D: -
size: -
V: TRBV3-1/TRBV3-2
J: TRBJ2-7
DNA: TGTGCCAGCAGCCAAGGGGACATCCGCTACGAGCAGTACTTC
CDR3: CASSQGDIRYEQYF

D: TRBD2
size: -
V: TRBV28
J: TRBJ2-1
DNA: TGTGCCAGCAGTATCTCTCCTGGACTAGCGGGGACGAATGAGCAGTTCTTC
CDR3: CASSISPGLAGTNEQFF

D: -
size: -
V: TRBV15
J: TRBJ1-4
DNA: TGTGCCACCAGCAGAGAGGACAGTAATGAAAAACTGTTTTTT
CDR3: CATSREDSNEKLFF

D: TRBD2
size: -
V: TRBV5-6
J: TRBJ2-7
DNA: TGTGCCAGCAGCTTGGAAGGACTAGCGGGAGCTACTCGGCAGTACTTC
CDR3: CASSLEGLAGATRQYF

D: -
size: -
V: TRBV30
J: TRBJ2-3
DNA: TGTGCCTGGAAATTTAGTCTGACTAGTGGGGACGCAGATACGCAGTATTTT
CDR3: CAWKFSLTSGDADTQYF

D: -
size: -
V: TRBV5-1
J: TRBJ1-5
DNA: TGCGCCAGCAGCTTGACGGGAGGGGCTTTCAATCAGCCCCAGCATTTT
CDR3: CASSLTGGAFNQPQHF

D: TRBD2
size: once
V: TRBV7-8
J: TRBJ2-1
DNA: TGTGCCAGCAGCTTCTCCATGACTAGCGGGAGGAGCAGCTCCTACAATGAGCAGTTCTTC
CDR3: CASSFSMTSGRSSSYNEQFF

D: -
size: -
V: TRBV9
J: TRBJ2-7
DNA: TGTGCCAGCAGCGCTCCCTTAGTGCCCTACGAGCAGTACTTC
CDR3: CASSAPLVPYEQYF

D: -
size: -
V: TRBV27
J: TRBJ1-2
DNA: TGTGCCAGCAGTTTTAGGGGATCGGGTGATGGCTACACCTTC
CDR3: CASSFRGSGDGYTF

D: -
size: -
V: TRBV27
J: TRBJ1-5
DNA: TGTGCCAGCAGTCCCCGGCCTCCACAGAGGGTCTATAGCAATCAGCCCCAGCATTTT
CDR3: CASSPRPPQRVYSNQPQHF

D: TRBD1
size: -
V: TRBV11-2
J: TRBJ1-3
DNA: TGTGCCAGCAGCTTTCTCGACAGGGCTGGAAACACCATATATTTT
CDR3: CASSFLDRAGNTIYF

D: TRBD2
size: -
V: TRBV3-1/TRBV3-2
J: TRBJ2-3
DNA: TGTGCCAGCAGCCAAGACTACAGCGGGGCCACAGATACGCAGTATTTT
CDR3: CASSQDYSGATDTQYF

D: TRBD1
size: -
V: TRBV7-2
J: TRBJ2-1
DNA: TGTGCCAGCATCCTTAGACAGGGTCCCTACAATGAGCAGTTCTTC
CDR3: CASILRQGPYNEQFF

D: TRBD1
size: once
V: TRBV6-5
J: TRBJ2-2
DNA: TGTGCCAGCAGACGGGGACAGTCGAACACCGGGGAGCTGTTTTTT
CDR3: CASRRGQSNTGELFF

D: TRBD1
size: many
V: TRBV6-7
J: TRBJ1-5
DNA: TGTGCCAGCAGTAACCCTTCCGTCAGGGGGCATGGGCATCAGCCCCAGCATTTT
CDR3: CASSNPSVRGHGHQPQHF

D: TRBD1
size: -
V: TRBV6-2/TRBV6-3
J: TRBJ2-1
DNA: TGTGCCAGCAGTCAACTCGGGACAGGAAACAATGAGCAGTTCTTC
CDR3: CASSQLGTGNNEQFF

D: -
size: -
V: TRBV28
J: TRBJ2-1
DNA: TGTGCCAGCACTCCGTCTAGGAATGAGCAGTTCTTC
CDR3: CASTPSRNEQFF

D: TRBD1
size: -
V: TRBV29-1
J: TRBJ1-1
DNA: TGCAGCGTTGAAGATCAGGGGGGTACTGAAGCTTTCTTT
CDR3: CSVEDQGGTEAFF

D: TRBD2
size: -
V: TRBV27
J: TRBJ2-5
DNA: TGTGCCAGCAGTTCGACTAGCAGGGAGACCCAGTACTTC
CDR3: CASSSTSRETQYF

D: -
size: -
V: TRBV28
J: TRBJ1-5
DNA: TGTGCCAGCAGTTTACGCACCCGAGGGGACAACAATCAGCCCCAGCATTTT
CDR3: CASSLRTRGDNNQPQHF

D: TRBD1
size: -
V: TRBV18
J: TRBJ1-1
DNA: TGTGCCAGCTCACCACCAGGGGGCCTGACTGAAGCTTTCTTT
CDR3: CASSPPGGLTEAFF

D: -
size: -
V: TRBV2
J: TRBJ2-5
DNA: TGTGCCAGCAAAGGGGAAGAGACCCAGTACTTC
CDR3: CASKGEETQYF

D: -
size: -
V: TRBV2
J: TRBJ1-1
DNA: TGTGCCAGCAGTGAAGCGGGCGGGGGTGAACGGGACACTGAAGCTTTCTTT
CDR3: CASSEAGGGERDTEAFF

D: TRBD2
size: -
V: TRBV15
J: TRBJ2-3
DNA: TGTGCCACTATTGGGACTAGCGGACGCACAGATACGCAGTATTTT
CDR3: CATIGTSGRTDTQYF

D: -
size: -
V: TRBV5-1
J: TRBJ2-3
DNA: TGCGCCAGCAGCTTGGGTGGGGGGGCCTTCACAGATACGCAGTATTTT
CDR3: CASSLGGGAFTDTQYF

D: -
size: -
V: TRBV7-9
J: TRBJ1-1
DNA: TGTGCCAGCAGCTTCACCGGGACTATGAACACTGAAGCTTTCTTT
CDR3: CASSFTGTMNTEAFF

D: TRBD1
size: -
V: TRBV18
J: TRBJ1-6
DNA: TGTGCCAGTCAACAGGGGGCGCGGAATTCACCCCTCCACTTT
CDR3: CASQQGARNSPLHF

D: -
size: -
V: TRBV4-3
J: TRBJ2-5
DNA: TGCGCCAGCAGCCAAGGACTAGGGCCGATTGGGGAGACCCAGTACTTC
CDR3: CASSQGLGPIGETQYF

D: TRBD1
size: once
V: TRBV18
J: TRBJ2-5
DNA: TGTGCCAGCTCACCCGGGACAGGGGTAGAGACCCAGTACTTC
CDR3: CASSPGTGVETQYF

D: -
size: once
V: TRBV15
J: TRBJ1-1
DNA: TGTGCCACCAGCAGAGTACAGGCTAAAGCTTTCTTT
CDR3: CATSRVQAKAFF

D: TRBD1
size: -
V: TRBV4-3
J: TRBJ2-2
DNA: TGCGCCAGCAGCCAAGATCACTACAGGGGGCACACGAACACCGGGGAGCTGTTTTTT
CDR3: CASSQDHYRGHTNTGELFF

D: -
size: -
V: TRBV7-3
J: TRBJ2-2
DNA: TGTGCCAGCAGCTCCCGTACGAACACCGGGGAGCTGTTTTTT
CDR3: CASSSRTNTGELFF

D: TRBD2
size: -
V: TRBV19
J: TRBJ2-1
DNA: TGTGCCAGTAGCCCCGGGACTAGCGGGAGGGGAGCCTACAATGAGCAGTTCTTC
CDR3: CASSPGTSGRGAYNEQFF

D: TRBD1
size: -
V: TRBV5-4
J: TRBJ1-1
DNA: TGTGCCAGCAGCTCCCGACAGGGGAATGAAGCTTTCTTT
CDR3: CASSSRQGNEAFF

D: -
size: -
V: TRBV7-2
J: TRBJ1-3
DNA: TGTGCCAGCAGCTTAGTATTAGTATCTGGAAACACCATATATTTT
CDR3: CASSLVLVSGNTIYF

D: TRBD2
size: -
V: TRBV3-1/TRBV3-2
J: TRBJ2-2
DNA: TGTGCCAGCAGCCTAACTGGTCCCGCGGGAGCAGTCGGGGAGCTGTTTTTT
CDR3: CASSLTGPAGAVGELFF

D: -
size: -
V: TRBV18
J: TRBJ2-7
DNA: TGTGCCAGCTCACGGGAGGGACAGGCTTCTTCCTACGAGCAGTACTTC
CDR3: CASSREGQASSYEQYF

D: -
size: -
V: TRBV28
J: TRBJ1-5
DNA: TGTGCCAGCAACCGGGACTTCAATCAGCCCCAGCATTTT
CDR3: CASNRDFNQPQHF

D: -
size: -
V: TRBV18
J: TRBJ1-2
DNA: TGTGCCAGCTCACAAGGCGTAGGGGCGGCCAAGGGCCTCAACTATGGCTACACCTTC
CDR3: CASSQGVGAAKGLNYGYTF

D: -
size: -
V: TRBV7-8
J: TRBJ1-2
DNA: TGTGCCAGCAGCCGCCTGCCGGAGCTAGGCTATGGCTACACCTTC
CDR3: CASSRLPELGYGYTF

D: TRBD1
size: -
V: TRBV10-3
J: TRBJ1-1
DNA: TGTGCCATCAGAAGACAGGGGAACACTGAAGCTTTCTTT
CDR3: CAIRRQGNTEAFF

D: TRBD1
size: -
V: TRBV2
J: TRBJ1-5
DNA: TGTGCCAGCAGTGGGACAGGGGGCATGGGGCAGCCCCAGCATTTT
CDR3: CASSGTGGMGQPQHF

D: TRBD1
size: once
V: TRBV18
J: TRBJ1-1
DNA: TGTGCCAGCTCAGCTCGGCAGGGGGCTCGGAACACTGAAGCTTTCTTT
CDR3: CASSARQGARNTEAFF

D: TRBD1
size: -
V: TRBV6-4
J: TRBJ2-1
DNA: TGTGTCCTCCCGAGGGGACAGGGGGTGAGAAATGAGCAGTTCTTC
CDR3: CVLPRGQGVRNEQFF

D: TRBD1
size: -
V: TRBV25-1
J: TRBJ2-2
DNA: TGTGCCAGCAGTGAAGTGGGAACAGGGGTGTTTTCCACCGGGGAGCTGTTTTTT
CDR3: CASSEVGTGVFSTGELFF

D: -
size: once
V: TRBV6-5
J: TRBJ1-4
DNA: TGTGCCAGCAGTTATGGTGGCAGGGGAGATGAAAAACTGTTTTTT
CDR3: CASSYGGRGDEKLFF

D: TRBD1
size: -
V: TRBV6-6
J: TRBJ2-7
DNA: TGTGCCAGCAGTTCAGGGGGAGAGCAGTACTTC
CDR3: CASSSGGEQYF

D: -
size: -
V: TRBV3-1/TRBV3-2
J: TRBJ1-1
DNA: TGTGCCAGCAGCCATGTTCAGAACACTGAAGCTTTCTTT
CDR3: CASSHVQNTEAFF

D: -
size: -
V: TRBV30
J: TRBJ2-6
DNA: TGTGCCTGGGAATCCCACGTCGTCGGGGCTGGGGCCAACGTCCTGACTTTC
CDR3: CAWESHVVGAGANVLTF

D: TRBD1
size: few
V: TRBV28
J: TRBJ1-5
DNA: TGTGCCAGCAGTCGTACAGGGGGTGGCAATCAGCCCCAGCATTTT
CDR3: CASSRTGGGNQPQHF

D: TRBD1
size: -
V: TRBV19
J: TRBJ1-1
DNA: TGTGCCAGTAGTCCGACAGGGGCGTATACTGAAGCTTTCTTT
CDR3: CASSPTGAYTEAFF

D: -
size: -
V: TRBV27
J: TRBJ1-2
DNA: TGTGCCAGCAGCCCGGGACTCGGATTGGGCTACACCTTC
CDR3: CASSPGLGLGYTF

D: -
size: -
V: TRBV7-9
J: TRBJ2-3
DNA: TGTGCCAGCAGCACGGAGCGTGTAGATACGCAGTATTTT
CDR3: CASSTERVDTQYF

D: -
size: -
V: TRBV28
J: TRBJ1-2
DNA: TGTGCCAGCACCATTGGGGGGTGGTATGGCTACACCTTC
CDR3: CASTIGGWYGYTF